The 2 T cell receptor beta chains below all came from one sample that was sequenced in a study of shared clonotypes between healthy human individuals. Here immunoSEQ multiplex PCR was the method, and the copy in TCRdb shows in-frame clones only, minus some. The data show 2 million to 2.5 million clones, approximately 93% seen once. The sequenced sample consisted of naive CD4+ T cells from PBMCs. Subset indicated: CD45RA+ positively selected. These receptors were collected from a man between 18 and 35 years old in good health. Some clones in this sample may be carry-over from other donors' samples.

The V call is TRBV2, the J call TRBJ2-7; D is possibly TRBD2 (5 bases). The CDR3 is 16 residues long. V was pared by 6 bases and J by 2 bases, with 20 bases between. Germline V gene lookup returns CDR1 SNHLY and CDR2 FYNNEI. The CDR3 spells CASRATFRPSTYEQYF. DNA for the CDR3: TGTGCCAGCAGAGCTACCTTTAGGCCTAGCACCTACGAGCAGTACTTC.

The rearrangement joins TRBV7-3 to TRBJ2-5; D remains ambiguous. The CDR3 is 13 amino acids. Trimming stripped 4 bases from V and 4 bases from J, with 10 bases between. Germline values: CDR1 SGHTA, CDR2 FQGTGA. CDR3 sequence: CASSSTPGETQYF. The CDR3 DNA reads TGTGCCAGCAGCTCAACCCCTGGAGAGACCCAGTACTTC. The variable domain in full, completed from reference TRBV7-3 and TRBJ2-5, reads GAGVSQTPSNKVTEKGKYVELRCDPISGHTALYWYRQSLGQGPEFLIYFQGTGAADDSGLPNDRFFAVRPEGSVSTLKIQRTERGDSAVYLCASSSTPGETQYFGPGTRLLVL.